Listed below are T cell receptor beta chains from one sample, sequenced in a study of cytomegalovirus exposure and HLA in healthy donors. Here immunoSEQ multiplex PCR was the method, and the copy in TCRdb shows in-frame clones only, minus some. The sample consists of about 300,000 clones, approximately 90% of them appearing once. The sequencing sample was made of PBMCs. These TCRs come from a man aged 40-49 years in good health and CMV-seropositive. CDR3s include the opening cysteine and the closing phenylalanine or tryptophan. The D gene is left open where the match is weak. Clone size is shown for a subset of rows, as once, few, many or a class of expanded clone.

v_gene	j_gene	abundance	d_gene	CDR3nt	CDR3aa
TRBV6-5	TRBJ2-7	NA	TRBD1	TGTGCCAGCAGCGTCGACAGGGCGCGACACGAGCAGTACTTC	CASSVDRARHEQYF
TRBV5-1	TRBJ2-7	NA	TRBD2	TGCGCCAGCAGCTTGCAACTAGCGGGGCTCTACGAGCAGTACTTC	CASSLQLAGLYEQYF
TRBV28	TRBJ2-7	once	TRBD1	TGTGCCAGCAGCCCGAGGACAGGGGCCTACGAGCAGTACTTC	CASSPRTGAYEQYF
TRBV25-1	TRBJ2-7	NA	NA	TGTGCCAGCAGTGAATCTAATCCAGGGAAGGACCACGAGCAGTACTTC	CASSESNPGKDHEQYF
TRBV7-2	TRBJ2-1	NA	TRBD2	TGTGCCAGCAGCTTAAAATTAGCGGGACTTCACAATGAGCAGTTCTTC	CASSLKLAGLHNEQFF
TRBV19	TRBJ2-2	few	NA	TGTGCCAGTAGTGTCTTCTTATCGAACACCGGGGAGCTGTTTTTT	CASSVFLSNTGELFF
TRBV14	TRBJ2-1	NA	NA	TGTGCCAGCAGCCTCGGGGGTGGGTTGGACAATGAGCAGTTCTTC	CASSLGGGLDNEQFF
TRBV7-2	TRBJ2-2	NA	TRBD2	TGTGCCAGCAGCTTGCGCCGGGACTACTCAACCGGGGAGCTGTTTTTT	CASSLRRDYSTGELFF
TRBV30	TRBJ1-1	NA	NA	TGTGCCTGGAGTGGGCAGGCGAACACTGAAGCTTTCTTT	CAWSGQANTEAFF
TRBV1	TRBJ2-7	NA	NA	TGCACCAGCAGCCAAGATCTGGCGGCCGGGAGCCCCACGCAGTACTTC	CTSSQDLAAGSPTQYF
TRBV5-4	TRBJ2-1	few	TRBD2	TGTGCCAGCAGCCCCCGGGGAGGGAGCTCCTTCTACAATGAGCAGTTCTTC	CASSPRGGSSFYNEQFF
TRBV14	TRBJ2-5	NA	TRBD2	TGTGCCAGCAGCTTGGCCCCGGGGGGGACCCAGTACTTC	CASSLAPGGTQYF
TRBV9	TRBJ2-7	NA	TRBD1	TGTGCCAGCAGCGTAGGAGGTGGACAGGGTTCCTACGAGCAGTACTTC	CASSVGGGQGSYEQYF
TRBV18	TRBJ1-4	NA	NA	TGTGCCAGCTCACCCGTTACCACGGGTAATGAAAAACTGTTTTTT	CASSPVTTGNEKLFF
TRBV7-2	TRBJ2-1	NA	NA	TGTACCAGCAGCTTATTAGGAGCGAATGAGCAGTTCTTC	CTSSLLGANEQFF
TRBV7-8	TRBJ2-7	NA	TRBD1	TGTGCCAGCAGCTTATCCGATCGGACAGGCCCTTACGGGCAGTACTTC	CASSLSDRTGPYGQYF
TRBV29-1	TRBJ2-5	NA	NA	TGCGGGGGCGGTTGGGTGAGTGAGACCCAGTACTTC	CGGGWVSETQYF
TRBV5-4	TRBJ1-2	NA	TRBD1	TGTGCCAGCAGCCTGGACAGGGCTAACTATGGCTACACCTTC	CASSLDRANYGYTF
TRBV4-1	TRBJ2-2	once	TRBD1	TGCGCCAGCAGCCAGCCCGACAGGGGGCGGGCAAACACCGGGGAGCTGTTTTTT	CASSQPDRGRANTGELFF
TRBV11-2	TRBJ2-7	NA	NA	TGTGCCAGCAGCTTAGAACGGACAGGCGGGATTAACCACGAGCAGTACTTC	CASSLERTGGINHEQYF
TRBV18	TRBJ1-3	NA	NA	TGTGCCAGCTCACCCCCGCGGCAAACTGGAAACACCATATATTTT	CASSPPRQTGNTIYF
TRBV11-2	TRBJ2-1	NA	TRBD1	TGTGCCAGCAGCTACAACGGACAGGCCTTCTTC	CASSYNGQAFF
TRBV5-1	TRBJ2-5	NA	TRBD2	TGCGCCAGCAGCGGGGGACTAGCGTCGGAGACCCAGTACTTC	CASSGGLASETQYF
TRBV7-9	TRBJ2-3	NA	NA	TGTGCCAGCAGCTTAGCCCGACAGGCCCCCTTGAATTTT	CASSLARQAPLNF
TRBV7-9	TRBJ1-4	few	TRBD1	TGTGCCAGCAGCCTGGGACAGTATAATGAAAAACTGTTTTTT	CASSLGQYNEKLFF
TRBV5-6	TRBJ1-1	few	TRBD1	TGTGCCAGCAGCCCCCGGGACAGCATGAACACTGAAGCTTTCTTT	CASSPRDSMNTEAFF
TRBV9	TRBJ1-6	NA	NA	TGTGCCAGCAGCGGGGGGGGAAATTCACCCCTCCACTTT	CASSGGGNSPLHF
TRBV19	TRBJ1-1	NA	NA	TGTGCCAGTAGTATGTGGGGGCAACTGAACACTGAAGCTTTCTTT	CASSMWGQLNTEAFF
TRBV2	TRBJ2-7	NA	TRBD2	TGTGCCAGCAGTGAGGGGGGGGCCTACGAGCAGTACTTC	CASSEGGAYEQYF
TRBV19	TRBJ2-7	few	TRBD2	TGTGCCAGTAGTATCCTAGCGGGAGGCTACGAGCAGTACTTC	CASSILAGGYEQYF
TRBV5-1	TRBJ2-7	NA	TRBD1	TGCGCCAGCAGCTGGGGACAGGGTCACGAGCAGTACTTC	CASSWGQGHEQYF
TRBV21-1	TRBJ1-5	NA	NA	TGTGCCAGCAGGGTCGGGACACATAGGGAGCCCCAGCATTTT	CASRVGTHREPQHF
TRBV5-8	TRBJ2-7	NA	TRBD1	TGTGCCAGCAGTCTATTTACCGGGACAGGACCAGCCTACGAGCAGTACTTC	CASSLFTGTGPAYEQYF
TRBV5-1	TRBJ2-2	NA	NA	TGCGCCAGCAGGGGTGAGGCGGGCACCGGGGAGCTGTTTTTT	CASRGEAGTGELFF
TRBV18	TRBJ2-4	once	TRBD1	TGTGCCAGCTCACCGTCGGGACAGCCGAAAAACATTCAGTACTTC	CASSPSGQPKNIQYF
TRBV20-1	TRBJ2-7	NA	NA	TGCAGTGCGAATAGCGGCTACGAGCAGTACTTC	CSANSGYEQYF
TRBV5-1	TRBJ2-7	NA	TRBD1	TGCGCCAGCGGGGGAGGACAGGGGCCCTACGAGCAGTACTTC	CASGGGQGPYEQYF
TRBV5-1	TRBJ2-3	NA	TRBD1	TGCGCCAGCAGCTTCGACAGGGGAACAGATACGCAGTATTTT	CASSFDRGTDTQYF
TRBV6-1	TRBJ2-7	NA	NA	TGTGCCAGCAGTGAAGAGTACGGGAGAGGCGGTCACGAGCAGTACTTC	CASSEEYGRGGHEQYF
TRBV19	TRBJ1-5	few	TRBD1	TGTGCCAGTAGCCTAATATCGGGACAGGGCAATCAGCCCCAGCATTTT	CASSLISGQGNQPQHF
TRBV11-2	TRBJ2-3	NA	NA	TGTGCCAGCAGCTGGGGACTCGGGTCGGTGGATACGCAGTATTTT	CASSWGLGSVDTQYF